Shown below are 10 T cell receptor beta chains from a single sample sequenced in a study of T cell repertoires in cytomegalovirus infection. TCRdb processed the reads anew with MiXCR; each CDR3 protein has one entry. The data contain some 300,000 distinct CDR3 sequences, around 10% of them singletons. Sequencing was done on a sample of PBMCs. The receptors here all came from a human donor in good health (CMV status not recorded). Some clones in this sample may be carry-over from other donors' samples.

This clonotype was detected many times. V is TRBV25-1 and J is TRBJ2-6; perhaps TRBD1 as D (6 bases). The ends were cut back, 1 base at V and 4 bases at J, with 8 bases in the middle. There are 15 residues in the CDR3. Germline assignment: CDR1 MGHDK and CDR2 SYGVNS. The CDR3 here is CASSESGAGANVLTF. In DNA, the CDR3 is TGTGCCAGCAGTGAATCAGGGGCCGGGGCCAACGTCCTGACTTTC. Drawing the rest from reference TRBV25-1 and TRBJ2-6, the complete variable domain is EADIYQTPRYLVIGTGKKITLECSQTMGHDKMYWYQQDPGMELHLIHYSYGVNSTEKGDLSSESTVSRIRTEHFPLTLESARPSHTSQYLCASSESGAGANVLTFGAGSRLTVL.

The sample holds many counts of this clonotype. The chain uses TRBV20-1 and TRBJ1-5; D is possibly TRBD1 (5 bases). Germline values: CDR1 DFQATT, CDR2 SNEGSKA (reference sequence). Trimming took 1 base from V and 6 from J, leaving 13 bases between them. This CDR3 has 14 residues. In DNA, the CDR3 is TGCAGTGCTAGAGGTTCGAGAGGGACTCAGCCCCAGCATTTT. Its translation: CSARGSRGTQPQHF.

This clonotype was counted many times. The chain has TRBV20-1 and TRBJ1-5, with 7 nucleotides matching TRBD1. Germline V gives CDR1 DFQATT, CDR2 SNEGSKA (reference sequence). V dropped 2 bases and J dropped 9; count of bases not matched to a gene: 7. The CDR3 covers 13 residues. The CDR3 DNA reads TGCAGTGCTAGATCCGACAGGGCCGGGCCCCAGCATTTT. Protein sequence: CSARSDRAGPQHF.

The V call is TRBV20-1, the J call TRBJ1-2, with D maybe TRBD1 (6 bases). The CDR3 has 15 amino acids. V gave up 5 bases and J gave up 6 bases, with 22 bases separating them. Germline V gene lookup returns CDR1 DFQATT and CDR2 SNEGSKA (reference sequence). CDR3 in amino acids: CSALQGTVADNGYTF. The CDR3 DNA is TGCAGTGCTCTACAGGGCACGGTCGCCGACAATGGCTACACCTTC.

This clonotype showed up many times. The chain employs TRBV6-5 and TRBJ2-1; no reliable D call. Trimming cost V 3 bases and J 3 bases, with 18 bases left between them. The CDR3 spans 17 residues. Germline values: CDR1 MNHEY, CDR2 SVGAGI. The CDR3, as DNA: TGTGCCAGCAGTTATTTAGCAAAGCTCGAGGACTACAATGAGCAGTTCTTC. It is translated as CASSYLAKLEDYNEQFF.

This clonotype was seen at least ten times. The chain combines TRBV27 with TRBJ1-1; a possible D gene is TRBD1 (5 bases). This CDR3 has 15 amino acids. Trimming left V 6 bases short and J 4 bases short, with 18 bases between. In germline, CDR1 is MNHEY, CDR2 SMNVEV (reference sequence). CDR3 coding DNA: TGTGCCAGCAGCCTAAATCTCAGGGCGAGCACTGAAGCTTTCTTT. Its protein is CASSLNLRASTEAFF.

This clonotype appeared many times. The CDR3 nucleotides are TGTGCCAGCCAAAAGGAGGGCGGGGCTGAAGCTTTCTTT. Translated, it gives CASQKEGGAEAFF. The genes are TRBV27 and TRBJ1-1, with D uncertain. Germline V lookup: CDR1 MNHEY, CDR2 SMNVEV (reference sequence). The CDR3 extends over 13 amino acids. V lost 8 bases and J lost 6, with 16 bases in between.

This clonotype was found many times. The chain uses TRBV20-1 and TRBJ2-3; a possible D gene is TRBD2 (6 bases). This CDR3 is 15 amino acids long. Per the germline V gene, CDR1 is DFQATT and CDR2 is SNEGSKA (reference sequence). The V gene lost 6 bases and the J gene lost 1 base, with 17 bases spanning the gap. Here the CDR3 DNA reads TGCAGTGCCCCCCCTGGGGTAGCGGGCACAGATACGCAGTATTTT. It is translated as CSAPPGVAGTDTQYF.

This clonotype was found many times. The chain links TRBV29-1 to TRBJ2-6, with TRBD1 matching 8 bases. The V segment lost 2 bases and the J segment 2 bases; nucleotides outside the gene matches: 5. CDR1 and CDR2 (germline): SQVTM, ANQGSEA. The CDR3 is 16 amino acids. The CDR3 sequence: CSVEKTGETGANVLTF. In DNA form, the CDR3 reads TGCAGCGTTGAAAAGACAGGGGAAACTGGGGCCAACGTCCTGACTTTC.

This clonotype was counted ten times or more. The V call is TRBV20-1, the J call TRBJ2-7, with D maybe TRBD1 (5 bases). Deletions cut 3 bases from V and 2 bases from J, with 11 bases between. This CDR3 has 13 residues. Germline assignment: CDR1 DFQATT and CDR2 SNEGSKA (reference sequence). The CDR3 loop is CSARLDTAYEQYF. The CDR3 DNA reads TGCAGTGCTAGGCTGGACACCGCCTACGAGCAGTACTTC.